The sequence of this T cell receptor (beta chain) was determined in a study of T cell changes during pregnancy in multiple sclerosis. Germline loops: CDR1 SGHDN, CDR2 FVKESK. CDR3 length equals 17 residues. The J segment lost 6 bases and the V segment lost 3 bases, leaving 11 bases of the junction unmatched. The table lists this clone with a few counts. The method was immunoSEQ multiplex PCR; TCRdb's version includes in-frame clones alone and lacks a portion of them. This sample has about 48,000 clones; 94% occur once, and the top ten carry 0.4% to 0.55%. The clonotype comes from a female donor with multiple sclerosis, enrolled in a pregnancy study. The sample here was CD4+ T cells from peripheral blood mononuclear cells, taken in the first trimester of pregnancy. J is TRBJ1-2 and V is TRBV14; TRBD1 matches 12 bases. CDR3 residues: CASSHRIPGQGADGYTF. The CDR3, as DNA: TGTGCCAGCAGCCACCGAATCCCGGGACAGGGGGCAGATGGCTACACCTTC.